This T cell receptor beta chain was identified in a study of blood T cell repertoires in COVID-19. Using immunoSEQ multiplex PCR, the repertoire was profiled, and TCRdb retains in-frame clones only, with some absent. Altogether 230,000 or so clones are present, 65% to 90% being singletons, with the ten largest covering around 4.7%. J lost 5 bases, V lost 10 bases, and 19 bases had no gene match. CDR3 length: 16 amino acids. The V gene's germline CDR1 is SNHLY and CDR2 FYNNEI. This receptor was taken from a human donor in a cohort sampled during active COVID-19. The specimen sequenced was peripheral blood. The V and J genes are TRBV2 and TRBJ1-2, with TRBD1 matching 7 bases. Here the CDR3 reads CATTLGGQISGYGYTF. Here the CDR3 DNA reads TGTGCCACCACTTTAGGGGGACAGATCTCTGGGTATGGCTACACCTTC.